The 21 T cell receptor beta chains in this list originate from one sample, sequenced in a study of T cells in Graves' hyperthyroidism and ophthalmopathy. Amplification of TCR beta CDR3 regions was performed using RNA transcripts as template. Initially, a first-round RT-PCR of the TCR CDR3 employed the HTBI primer set. One entry per CDR3 protein, called by TCRdb with MiXCR from the multiplex PCR reads. The profile shows 550,000 to 600,000 distinct CDR3 sequences, roughly 50% of them singletons. Specimen: peripheral blood or thyroid tissue (not recorded which). These receptors were obtained from an adult woman with Graves' disease, either hyperthyroidism or ophthalmopathy (not recorded which).

This chain connects TRBV2 to TRBJ1-4; 7 bases are a match to TRBD1. This CDR3 comprises 13 residues. The V segment lost 6 bases and the J segment 3 bases; nucleotides outside the gene matches: 1. In germline, CDR1 is SNHLY, CDR2 FYNNEI. CDR3 sequence reads: CASRGTANEKLFF. In nucleotides, the CDR3 is TGTGCCAGCAGGGGGACAGCTAATGAAAAACTGTTTTTT.

This chain connects TRBV29-1 to TRBJ1-2; 7 nucleotides line up with TRBD1. CDR3 length: 14 residues. CDR1 is SQVTM and CDR2 is ANQGSEA in the germline V gene. V shed 6 bases and J 2 bases; nucleotides not matched to a gene: 9. The CDR3 nucleotides read TGCAGCGTCGCGATGGGGACAGTCAACTATGGCTACACCTTC. Translated, it gives CSVAMGTVNYGYTF. Looking up the rest from reference TRBV29-1 and TRBJ1-2 gives the full variable domain: SAVISQKPSRDICQRGTSLTIQCQVDSQVTMMFWYRQQPGQSLTLIATANQGSEATYESGFVIDKFPISRPNLTFSTLTVSNMSPEDSSIYLCSVAMGTVNYGYTFGSGTRLTVV.

In regard to this clonotype: A much larger clone lies one base from this, so it may be a read error. The rearrangement links TRBV6-6 to TRBJ2-5; TRBD1 matches 9 bases. After removal of 7 bases from V and 5 bases from J, the junction contained 5 bases not matched to a gene. Germline V gene sequence: CDR1 MNHNY, CDR2 SVGAGI (reference sequence). This CDR3 comprises 13 residues. The CDR3 nucleotides are TGTGCCAGCAAAGGGACAGGGACGGAGACCCAGTACTTC. The encoded protein is CASKGTGTETQYF.

The rearrangement uses TRBV25-1 and TRBJ1-2; 9 bases align to TRBD1. The CDR3 loop spans 15 amino acids. Germline loops: CDR1 MGHDK, CDR2 SYGVNS. Unmatched junction bases numbered 11, after V lost 6 bases and J lost 6 bases. CDR3 loop: CASRGRTGGAHGYTF. The CDR3 DNA reads TGTGCCAGCAGAGGACGAACAGGGGGCGCGCATGGCTACACCTTC.

This clonotype was seen ten or more times. In DNA, the CDR3 is TGTGCCAGCAGCTCGCGGTCTCATGGCTACACCTTC. Translation gives CASSSRSHGYTF. The chain has TRBV7-2 and TRBJ1-2; D is uncertain. V was pared by 4 bases and J by 6 bases, with 9 bases between. CDR1 and CDR2 (germline): SGHTA, FQGNSA. CDR3 length: 12 residues.

This clonotype was counted once. The chain has TRBV7-9 and TRBJ2-5, with D perhaps TRBD1 (6 bases). Germline V lookup: CDR1 SEHNR, CDR2 FQNEAQ (reference sequence). The CDR3 is 15 residues long. With 4 bases removed from V and 2 bases from J, the gap between germline ends came to 14 bases. CDR3 nucleotide sequence: TGTGCCAGCAGCTCAAGACAGGTCCGTCAAGAGACCCAGTACTTC. It specifies CASSSRQVRQETQYF. Full variable domain (missing parts from reference TRBV7-9 and TRBJ2-5): DTGVSQNPRHKITKRGQNVTFRCDPISEHNRLYWYRQTLGQGPEFLTYFQNEAQLEKSRLLSDRFSAERPKGSFSTLEIQRTEQGDSAMYLCASSSRQVRQETQYFGPGTRLLVL.

V usage is TRBV20-1 and J usage is TRBJ1-5, with D unclear. V was shortened by 5 bases and J by 1 base, with 24 bases between the two germline ends. Germline lookup yields CDR1 DFQATT and CDR2 SNEGSKA (reference sequence). The CDR3 spans 18 residues. CDR3 nucleotide sequence: TGCAGTGCTGTACTAGCGGGAGGGTTCCGGGTGAGCAATCAGCCCCAGCATTTT. Amino acid sequence: CSAVLAGGFRVSNQPQHF.

This clonotype appeared many times. The chain links TRBV20-1 to TRBJ2-2; D might be TRBD1 (7 bases). Germline values: CDR1 DFQATT, CDR2 SNEGSKA (reference sequence). V was clipped by 0 bases and J by 4 bases, with 15 bases between them. The CDR3 runs to 16 residues. The CDR3 sequence is CSARDRGTALTGELFF. CDR3 DNA: TGCAGTGCTAGAGATCGGGGGACAGCACTCACCGGGGAGCTGTTTTTT.

V gene TRBV2 combines with J gene TRBJ2-5; 11 positions match TRBD1. Germline CDR1 and CDR2: SNHLY and FYNNEI. Trimming cost V 11 bases and J 5 bases; bases outside gene matches: 13. The CDR3 contains 15 residues. The CDR3: CAGKIGTGGRETQYF. The CDR3 DNA sequence: TGTGCCGGCAAGATCGGGACAGGGGGAAGGGAGACCCAGTACTTC.

This chain joins TRBV4-2 and TRBJ1-1; no definite D call. Germline V gene sequence: CDR1 LGHNA, CDR2 YNFKEQ. This CDR3 has 13 amino acids. Trimming took 1 base from V and 5 from J, leaving 8 bases between them. CDR3 sequence: CASSQGGETEAFF. The CDR3 nucleotides are TGTGCCAGCAGCCAAGGTGGGGAAACTGAAGCTTTCTTT.

Many counts were recorded for this clonotype. The CDR3 nucleotides read TGCAGTGCTAGAGAGAAGGGGCCAACAAACACCGGGGAGCTGTTTTTT. It yields the protein CSAREKGPTNTGELFF. This chain connects TRBV20-1 to TRBJ2-2; D might be TRBD1 (5 bases). Germline CDR1 and CDR2: DFQATT and SNEGSKA (reference sequence). The CDR3 is made up of 16 amino acids. Trimming shortened V by 0 bases and J by 2 bases, and 13 bases separated the two germline ends.

The chain is built from TRBV6-5 and TRBJ1-3; D call uncertain. Per the germline V gene, CDR1 is MNHEY and CDR2 is SVGAGI. This CDR3 has 13 amino acids. V shed 4 bases and J shed 7 bases, with 11 bases lying between them. DNA of the CDR3: TGTGCCAGCAGTTCCGGGCCGGAGAACACCATATATTTT. Encoded protein: CASSSGPENTIYF.

This clonotype was seen repeatedly, ten times or more. The chain combines TRBV6-2 or TRBV6-3 with TRBJ1-5, with D unresolved. This CDR3 comprises 12 residues. Germline assignment: CDR1 MNHEY and CDR2 SVGEGT. V was trimmed by 2 bases and J by 6 bases, leaving 5 bases between them. This CDR3 is CASSYTGQPQHF. CDR3 sequence (DNA): TGTGCCAGCAGTTACACTGGTCAGCCCCAGCATTTT.

The genes are TRBV7-9 and TRBJ2-7, with D possibly TRBD2 on 6 matching bases. V lost 5 bases, J lost 4 bases, and 18 bases lay in between. Germline V CDR1 and CDR2: SEHNR, FQNEAQ (reference sequence). The CDR3 is 15 amino acids. For the CDR3, the DNA is TGTGCCAGCAGCGCCCAGGGCGGAGGGGAATACGAGCAGTACTTC. It encodes CASSAQGGGEYEQYF.

This clonotype showed up many times. The chain combines TRBV20-1 with TRBJ1-1; the D is unclear. Germline V gene sequence: CDR1 DFQATT, CDR2 SNEGSKA (reference sequence). The V end lost 6 bases, the J end lost 2 bases, and 13 bases lay between the germline ends. This CDR3 region has 13 residues. CDR3 DNA: TGCAGTGCCATCAGAGTAACCAACACTGAAGCTTTCTTT. The encoded protein is CSAIRVTNTEAFF.

In its sample, this clonotype was seen a few times. V usage is TRBV20-1 and J usage is TRBJ1-6; D unclear. Germline CDR1 DFQATT, CDR2 SNEGSKA (reference sequence). V dropped 6 bases and J dropped 9 bases, with 9 bases sitting between them. The CDR3 covers 11 residues. CDR3 loop: CSAPGGSPLHF. As DNA, the CDR3 is TGCAGTGCCCCGGGTGGTTCACCCCTCCACTTT.

The table lists this clonotype with many counts. The chain has TRBV7-9 and TRBJ1-1; D gene ambiguous. The germline V gene has CDR1 SEHNR and CDR2 FQNEAQ (reference sequence). Trimming removed 1 base from V and 0 bases from J, with 18 bases in between. The CDR3 length is 18 residues. The CDR3 DNA is TGTGCCAGCAGCTTAGAGCGTCTTCACTATCCAATGAACACTGAAGCTTTCTTT. Its protein product is CASSLERLHYPMNTEAFF.

The genes are TRBV6-9 and TRBJ1-1; D gene uncertain. Germline CDR1 MNHGY, CDR2 SVAAGI. The CDR3 has 14 residues. The V end lost 5 bases, the J end lost 3 bases, and 13 bases lay between the germline ends. The CDR3 sequence: CASSPIGEYTEAFF. DNA of the CDR3: TGTGCCAGCAGTCCTATCGGGGAGTACACTGAAGCTTTCTTT.

This rearrangement joins TRBV9 to TRBJ2-7; 9 bases are a match to TRBD1. V trimming: 9 bases; J trimming: 5 bases; junction bases outside the gene matches: 12. The CDR3 contains 14 residues. CDR1 and CDR2 (germline): SGDLS, YYNGEE. CDR3 sequence reads: CATSLGQGYHEQYF. CDR3 nucleotides: TGTGCCACGTCCCTCGGACAGGGGTACCACGAGCAGTACTTC.

The gene calls are TRBV7-2 and TRBJ1-3; D call uncertain. The CDR3 has 11 residues. The V gene's germline CDR1 is SGHTA and CDR2 FQGNSA. V shed 6 bases and J shed 9 bases, with 9 bases lying between them. CDR3 residues: CASSTYSTIYF. In DNA form, the CDR3 reads TGTGCCAGCAGTACCTACTCCACCATATATTTT.

The chain combines TRBV30 with TRBJ2-2; 11 bases fit TRBD1. There are 14 residues in the CDR3. Germline V lookup: CDR1 GTSNPN, CDR2 SVGIG (reference sequence). V trimming: 4 bases; J trimming: 9 bases; junction bases outside the gene matches: 7. CDR3 DNA sequence: TGTGCCTGGACTGGACAGGGGGCTAGCAGGGAGCTGTTTTTT. The encoded protein is CAWTGQGASRELFF.